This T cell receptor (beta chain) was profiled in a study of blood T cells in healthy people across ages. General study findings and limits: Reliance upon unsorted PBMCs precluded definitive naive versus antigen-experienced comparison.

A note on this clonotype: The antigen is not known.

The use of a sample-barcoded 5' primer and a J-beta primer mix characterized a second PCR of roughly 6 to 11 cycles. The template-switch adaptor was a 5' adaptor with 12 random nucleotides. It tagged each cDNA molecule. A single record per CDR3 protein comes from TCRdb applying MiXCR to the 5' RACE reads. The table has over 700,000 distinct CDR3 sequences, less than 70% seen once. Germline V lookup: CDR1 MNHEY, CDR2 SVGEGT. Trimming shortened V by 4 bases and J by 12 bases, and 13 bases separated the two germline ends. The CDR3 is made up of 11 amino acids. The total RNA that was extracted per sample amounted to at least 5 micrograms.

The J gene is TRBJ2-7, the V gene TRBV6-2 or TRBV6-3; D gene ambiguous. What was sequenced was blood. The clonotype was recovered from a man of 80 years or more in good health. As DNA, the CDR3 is TGTGCCAGCAGTTCCGACTGGGCCGGGTACTTC. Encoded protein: CASSSDWAGYF.